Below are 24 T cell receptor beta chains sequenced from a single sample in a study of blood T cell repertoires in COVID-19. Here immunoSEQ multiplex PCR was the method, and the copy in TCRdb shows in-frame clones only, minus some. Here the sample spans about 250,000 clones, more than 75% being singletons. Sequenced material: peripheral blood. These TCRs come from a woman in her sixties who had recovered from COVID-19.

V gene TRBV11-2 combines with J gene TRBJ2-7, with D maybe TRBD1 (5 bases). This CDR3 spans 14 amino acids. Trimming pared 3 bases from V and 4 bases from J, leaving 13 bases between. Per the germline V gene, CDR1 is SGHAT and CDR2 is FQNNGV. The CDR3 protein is CASSLGQLVYEQYF. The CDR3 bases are TGTGCCAGCAGCTTGGGGCAGTTAGTTTACGAGCAGTACTTC.

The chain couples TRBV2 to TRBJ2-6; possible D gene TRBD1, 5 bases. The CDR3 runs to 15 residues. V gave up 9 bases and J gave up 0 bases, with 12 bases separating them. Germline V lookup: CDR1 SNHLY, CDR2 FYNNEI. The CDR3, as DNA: TGTGCCAGTGCAGGGAAATCCTCTGGGGCCAACGTCCTGACTTTC. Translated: CASAGKSSGANVLTF. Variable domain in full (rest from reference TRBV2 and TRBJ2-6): EPEVTQTPSHQVTQMGQEVILRCVPISNHLYFYWYRQILGQKVEFLVSFYNNEISEKSEIFDDQFSVERPDGSNFTLKIRSTKLEDSAMYFCASAGKSSGANVLTFGAGSRLTVL.

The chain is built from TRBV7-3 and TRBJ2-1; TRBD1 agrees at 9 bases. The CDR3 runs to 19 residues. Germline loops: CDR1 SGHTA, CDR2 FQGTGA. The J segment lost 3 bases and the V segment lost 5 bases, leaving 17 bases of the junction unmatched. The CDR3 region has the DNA TGTGCCAGCAGCCCCACGGGACAGGGAACGTCTAGTCTCTACAATGAGCAGTTCTTC. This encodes CASSPTGQGTSSLYNEQFF.

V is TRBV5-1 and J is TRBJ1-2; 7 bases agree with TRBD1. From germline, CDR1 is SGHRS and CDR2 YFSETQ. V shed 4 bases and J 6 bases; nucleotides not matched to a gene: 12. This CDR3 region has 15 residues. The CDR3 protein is CASSPSGGTEHGYTF. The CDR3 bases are TGCGCCAGCAGCCCATCGGGGGGGACAGAACATGGCTACACCTTC.

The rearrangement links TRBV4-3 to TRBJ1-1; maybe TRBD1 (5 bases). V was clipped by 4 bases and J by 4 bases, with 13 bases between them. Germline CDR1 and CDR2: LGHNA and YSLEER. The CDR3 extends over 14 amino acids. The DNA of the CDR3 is TGCGCCAGCAGCCTCCTCGGGGGGGTCACTGAAGCTTTCTTT. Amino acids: CASSLLGGVTEAFF.

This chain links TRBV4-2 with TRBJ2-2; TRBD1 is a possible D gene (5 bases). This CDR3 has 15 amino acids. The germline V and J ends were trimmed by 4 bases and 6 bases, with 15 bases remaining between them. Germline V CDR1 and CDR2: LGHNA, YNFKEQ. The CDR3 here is CASSRLTAQAGELFF. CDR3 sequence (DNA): TGTGCCAGCAGCCGCCTCACGGCACAGGCCGGGGAGCTGTTTTTT.

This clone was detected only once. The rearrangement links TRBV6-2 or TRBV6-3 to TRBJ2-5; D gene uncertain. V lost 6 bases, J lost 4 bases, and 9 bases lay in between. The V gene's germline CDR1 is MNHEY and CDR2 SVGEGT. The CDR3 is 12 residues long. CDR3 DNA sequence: TGTGCCAGCAGCCCCTTGGCAGAGACCCAGTACTTC. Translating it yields CASSPLAETQYF.

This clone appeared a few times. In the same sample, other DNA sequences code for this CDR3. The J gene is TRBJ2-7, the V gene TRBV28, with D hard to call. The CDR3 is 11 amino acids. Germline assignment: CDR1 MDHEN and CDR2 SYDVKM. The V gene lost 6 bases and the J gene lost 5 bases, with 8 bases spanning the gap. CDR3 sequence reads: CASRLADEQYF. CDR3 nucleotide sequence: TGTGCCAGCAGGCTTGCGGACGAGCAGTACTTC.

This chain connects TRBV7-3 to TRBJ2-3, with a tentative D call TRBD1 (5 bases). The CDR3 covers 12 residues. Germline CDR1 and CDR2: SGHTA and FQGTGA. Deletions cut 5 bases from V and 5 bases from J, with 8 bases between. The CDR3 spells CASSPRGDTQYF. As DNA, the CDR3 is TGTGCCAGCAGCCCTAGGGGAGATACGCAGTATTTT.

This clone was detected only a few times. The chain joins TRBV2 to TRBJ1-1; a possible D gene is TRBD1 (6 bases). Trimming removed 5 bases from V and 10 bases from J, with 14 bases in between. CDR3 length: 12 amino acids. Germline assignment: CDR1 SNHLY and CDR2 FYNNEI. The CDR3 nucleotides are TGTGCCAGCAGTTTTACAGGGAACGTAGCTTTCTTT. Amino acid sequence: CASSFTGNVAFF.

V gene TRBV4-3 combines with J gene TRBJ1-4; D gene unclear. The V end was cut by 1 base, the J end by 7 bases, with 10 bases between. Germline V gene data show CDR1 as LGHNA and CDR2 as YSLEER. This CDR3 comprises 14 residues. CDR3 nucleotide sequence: TGCGCCAGCAGCCAAGCCCCAGGTCTTGAAAAACTGTTTTTT. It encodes CASSQAPGLEKLFF.

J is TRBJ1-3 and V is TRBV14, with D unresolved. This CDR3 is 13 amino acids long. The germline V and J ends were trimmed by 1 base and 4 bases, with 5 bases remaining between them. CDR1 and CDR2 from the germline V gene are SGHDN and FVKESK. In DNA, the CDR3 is TGTGCCAGCAGCCAAGCTCAGGGAAACACCATATATTTT. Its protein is CASSQAQGNTIYF.

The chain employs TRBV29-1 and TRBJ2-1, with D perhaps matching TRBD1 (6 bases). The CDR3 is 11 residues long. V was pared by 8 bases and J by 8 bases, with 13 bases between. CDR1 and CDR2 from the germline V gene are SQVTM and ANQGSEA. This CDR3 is CSSRGFDEQFF. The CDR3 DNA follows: TGCAGCAGCAGGGGTTTTGATGAGCAGTTCTTC.

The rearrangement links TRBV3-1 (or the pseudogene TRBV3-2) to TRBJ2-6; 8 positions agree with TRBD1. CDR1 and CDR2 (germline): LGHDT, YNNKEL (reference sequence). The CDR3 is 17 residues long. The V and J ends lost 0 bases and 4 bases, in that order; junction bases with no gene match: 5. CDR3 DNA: TGTGCCAGCAGCCAAGATGGGGACAGGACCGGGGCCAACGTCCTGACTTTC. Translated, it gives CASSQDGDRTGANVLTF.

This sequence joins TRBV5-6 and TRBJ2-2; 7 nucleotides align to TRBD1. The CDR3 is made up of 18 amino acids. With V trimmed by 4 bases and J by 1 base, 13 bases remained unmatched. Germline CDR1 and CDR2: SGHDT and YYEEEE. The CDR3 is CASSPDFSGTVNTGELFF. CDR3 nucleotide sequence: TGTGCCAGCAGCCCTGACTTTTCCGGGACAGTGAACACCGGGGAGCTGTTTTTT.

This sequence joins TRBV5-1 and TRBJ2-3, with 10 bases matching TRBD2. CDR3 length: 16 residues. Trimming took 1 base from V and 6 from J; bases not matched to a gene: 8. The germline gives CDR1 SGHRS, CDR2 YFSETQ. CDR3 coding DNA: TGCGCCAGCAGCTTGTTGGCAGCGGGGGGGTCCGATACGCAGTATTTT. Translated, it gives CASSLLAAGGSDTQYF. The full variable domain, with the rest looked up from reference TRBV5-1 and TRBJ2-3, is KAGVTQTPRYLIKTRGQQVTLSCSPISGHRSVSWYQQTPGQGLQFLFEYFSETQRNKGNFPGRFSGRQFSNSRSEMNVSTLELGDSALYLCASSLLAAGGSDTQYFGPGTRLTVL.

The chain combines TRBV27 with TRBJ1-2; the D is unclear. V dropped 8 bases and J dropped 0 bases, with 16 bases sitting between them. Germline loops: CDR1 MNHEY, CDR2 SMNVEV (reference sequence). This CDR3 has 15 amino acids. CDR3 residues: CASPSGQRANYGYTF. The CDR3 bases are TGTGCCAGCCCTTCGGGTCAGCGAGCTAACTATGGCTACACCTTC.

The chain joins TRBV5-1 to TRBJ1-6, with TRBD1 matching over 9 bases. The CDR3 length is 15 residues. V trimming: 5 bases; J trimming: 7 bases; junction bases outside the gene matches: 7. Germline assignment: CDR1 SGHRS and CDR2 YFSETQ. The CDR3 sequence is CASRRGGQGNSPLHF. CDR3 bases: TGCGCCAGCAGGAGGGGAGGACAGGGGAATTCACCCCTCCACTTT.

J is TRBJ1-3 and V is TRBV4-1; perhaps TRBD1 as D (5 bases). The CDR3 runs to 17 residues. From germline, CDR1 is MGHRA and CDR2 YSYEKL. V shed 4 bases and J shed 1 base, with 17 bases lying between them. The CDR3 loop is CASSLTWATVSGNTIYF. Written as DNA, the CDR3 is TGCGCCAGCAGCCTAACATGGGCGACAGTGTCTGGAAACACCATATATTTT.

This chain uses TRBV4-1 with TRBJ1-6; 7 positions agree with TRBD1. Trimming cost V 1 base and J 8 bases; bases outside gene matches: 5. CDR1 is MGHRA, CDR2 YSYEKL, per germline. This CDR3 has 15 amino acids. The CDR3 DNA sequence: TGCGCCAGCAGCCAAGTCCAGGGGGAGGATTCACCCCTCCACTTT. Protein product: CASSQVQGEDSPLHF.

CDR3 amino acids: CATSQHGQGYSPLHF. In DNA form, the CDR3 reads TGTGCCACCAGCCAGCACGGACAGGGTTATTCACCCCTCCACTTT. V gene TRBV15 combines with J gene TRBJ1-6; TRBD1 aligns across 8 bases. This CDR3 contains 15 residues. J lost 8 bases, V lost 5 bases, and 8 bases had no gene match. Looked up from germline, CDR1 is LNHNV and CDR2 is YYDKDF (reference sequence). The whole variable domain, filled in from reference TRBV15 and TRBJ1-6, reads DAMVIQNPRYQVTQFGKPVTLSCSQTLNHNVMYWYQQKSSQAPKLLFHYYDKDFNNEADTPDNFQSRRPNTSFCFLDIRSPGLGDTAMYLCATSQHGQGYSPLHFGNGTRLTVT.

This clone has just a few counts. CDR3 sequence reads: CASSQEAQGPINTGELFF. The DNA of the CDR3 is TGCGCCAGCAGCCAAGAGGCGCAGGGGCCAATTAACACCGGGGAGCTGTTTTTT. This chain joins TRBV4-3 and TRBJ2-2; a possible D gene is TRBD1 (6 bases). The V gene lost 0 bases and the J gene lost 2 bases, with 16 bases spanning the gap. This CDR3 has 18 amino acids. Germline V gives CDR1 LGHNA, CDR2 YSLEER.

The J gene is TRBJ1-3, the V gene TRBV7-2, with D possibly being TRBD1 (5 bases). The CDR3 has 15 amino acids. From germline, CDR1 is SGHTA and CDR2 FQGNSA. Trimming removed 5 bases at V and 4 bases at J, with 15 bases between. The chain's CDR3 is CASSTRGGPGNTIYF. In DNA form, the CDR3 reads TGTGCCAGCAGCACAAGGGGAGGGCCAGGAAACACCATATATTTT.

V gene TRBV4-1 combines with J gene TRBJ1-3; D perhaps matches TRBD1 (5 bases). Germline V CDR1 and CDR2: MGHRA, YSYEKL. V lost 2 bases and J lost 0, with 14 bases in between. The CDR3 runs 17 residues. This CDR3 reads CASSQPDTPFSGNTIYF. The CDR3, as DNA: TGCGCCAGCAGCCAACCGGACACTCCCTTCTCTGGAAACACCATATATTTT.